A selection of T cell receptor beta chains follows, all from one sample in a study of siplizumab effects on memory and regulatory T cells. Profiled with immunoSEQ multiplex PCR; TCRdb holds only in-frame clones, not every one. This table holds some 110,000 clones, approximately 94% found once. The sample taken for sequencing was CD4+ T cells sorted from blood. All receptors derive from a human donor in good health. Each CDR3 is given with its conserved first and last residue. A D gene is named only where the DNA matches it firmly. Clone sizes are given selectively: once, few, many, or a class where the clone is expanded.

-	TRBV15	-	16	TRBJ2-2	CATSRGAPGWAGELFF	TGTGCCACCAGCAGAGGGGCCCCAGGGTGGGCCGGGGAGCTGTTTTTT
-	TRBV19	TRBD1	13	TRBJ1-1	CASIRTGNTEAFF	TGTGCCAGTATACGGACAGGGAACACTGAAGCTTTCTTT
-	TRBV11-3	-	12	TRBJ1-5	CASSLDLGPQHF	TGTGCCAGCAGCTTAGATCTAGGGCCCCAGCATTTT
-	TRBV11-3	TRBD2	16	TRBJ2-7	CASSSRTSGRSYEQYF	TGTGCCAGCAGCTCCCGGACTAGCGGGAGGTCCTACGAGCAGTACTTC
-	TRBV18	-	17	TRBJ1-6	CASSPNQVTGINSPLHF	TGTGCCAGCTCACCTAATCAGGTCACAGGGATTAATTCACCCCTCCACTTT
-	TRBV7-9	-	15	TRBJ2-3	CASSLAGANTDTQYF	TGTGCCAGCAGCTTAGCGGGAGCTAACACAGATACGCAGTATTTT
once	TRBV15	TRBD2	17	TRBJ2-3	CATSRDASGTSTDTQYF	TGTGCCACCAGCAGAGATGCTAGCGGCACTAGCACAGATACGCAGTATTTT
-	TRBV5-1	-	12	TRBJ2-1	CASSSTGNEQFF	TGCGCCAGCAGTTCTACCGGCAATGAGCAGTTCTTC
-	TRBV4-1	TRBD1	11	TRBJ1-2	CASRDRTEYTF	TGCGCCAGCAGGGACAGGACGGAGTACACCTTC
-	TRBV6-5	TRBD2	14	TRBJ2-7	CASSRLAGGYEQYF	TGTGCCAGCAGTCGACTAGCGGGGGGCTACGAGCAGTACTTC
-	TRBV29-1	TRBD2	18	TRBJ2-1	CSVLTPLAGGNPRNEQFF	TGCAGCGTCCTAACCCCCCTAGCGGGAGGGAATCCGAGAAATGAGCAGTTCTTC
-	TRBV5-1	TRBD1	16	TRBJ1-1	CASSPAGQGTNTEAFF	TGCGCCAGCAGCCCCGCCGGACAGGGGACGAACACTGAAGCTTTCTTT
-	TRBV6-5	TRBD2	15	TRBJ2-3	CASTPASGSSDTQYF	TGTGCCAGCACCCCGGCTAGCGGGAGTTCAGATACGCAGTATTTT
-	TRBV5-6	TRBD1	15	TRBJ1-5	CASSLRQGSNQPQHF	TGTGCCAGCAGCTTGAGACAGGGGAGCAATCAGCCCCAGCATTTT
-	TRBV14	-	14	TRBJ2-1	CASSQDRGGNEQFF	TGTGCCAGCAGCCAAGATCGAGGGGGGAATGAGCAGTTCTTC
-	TRBV29-1	TRBD1	13	TRBJ1-1	CSVGDRGNTEAFF	TGCAGCGTAGGGGACAGGGGAAATACTGAAGCTTTCTTT
-	TRBV4-1	-	14	TRBJ2-7	CASAEGESAYEQYF	TGCGCCAGCGCAGAGGGGGAGTCAGCCTACGAGCAGTACTTC
-	TRBV7-8	-	16	TRBJ2-2	CASSLGLDRTTGELFF	TGTGCCAGCAGCCTAGGATTAGACAGGACCACCGGGGAGCTGTTTTTT
-	TRBV5-1	TRBD2	15	TRBJ2-3	CASSWRGESTDTQYF	TGCGCCAGCAGCTGGCGGGGGGAGAGCACAGATACGCAGTATTTT
-	TRBV7-8	-	14	TRBJ1-2	CASTETDVVVGYTF	TGTGCCAGCACCGAAACGGACGTGGTCGTAGGCTACACCTTC
-	TRBV9	TRBD1	16	TRBJ1-4	CASSVAQGGVAEKLFF	TGTGCCAGCAGCGTAGCCCAGGGGGGGGTGGCCGAAAAACTGTTTTTT
-	TRBV15	-	12	TRBJ2-7	CATSDRPYEQYF	TGTGCCACCAGCGACAGGCCCTACGAGCAGTACTTC
-	TRBV5-1	TRBD2	16	TRBJ2-3	CASSLVGGAGVDTQYF	TGCGCCAGCAGCTTGGTCGGGGGGGCTGGTGTCGATACGCAGTATTTT
-	TRBV6-6	-	13	TRBJ1-1	CASSYNADGEAFF	TGTGCCAGCAGTTACAATGCGGACGGGGAAGCTTTCTTT
-	TRBV5-1	TRBD1	16	TRBJ2-5	CASSLDGQGGTETQYF	TGCGCCAGCAGCTTGGATGGACAGGGAGGTACGGAGACCCAGTACTTC
few	TRBV6-1	-	13	TRBJ2-3	CASTNRGTDTQYF	TGTGCCAGCACAAACCGAGGCACAGATACGCAGTATTTT
-	TRBV30	-	12	TRBJ1-2	CAWSIGNYGYTF	TGTGCCTGGAGTATAGGAAACTATGGCTACACCTTC
-	TRBV29-1	TRBD2	13	TRBJ2-3	CSVSGRASDTQYF	TGCAGCGTTAGCGGGAGGGCCTCGGATACGCAGTATTTT